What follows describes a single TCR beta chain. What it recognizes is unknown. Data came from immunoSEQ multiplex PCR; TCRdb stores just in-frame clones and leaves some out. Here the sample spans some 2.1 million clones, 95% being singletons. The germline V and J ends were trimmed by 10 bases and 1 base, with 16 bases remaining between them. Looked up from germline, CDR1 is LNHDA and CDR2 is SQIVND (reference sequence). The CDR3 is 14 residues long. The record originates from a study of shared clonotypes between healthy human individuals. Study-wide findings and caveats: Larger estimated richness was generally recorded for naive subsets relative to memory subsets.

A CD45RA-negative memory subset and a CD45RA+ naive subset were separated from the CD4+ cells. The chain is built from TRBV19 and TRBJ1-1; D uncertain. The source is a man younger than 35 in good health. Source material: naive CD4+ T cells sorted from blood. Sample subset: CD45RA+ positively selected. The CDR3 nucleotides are TGTGCCACGACTCCGGCTGACGGGAACACTGAAGCTTTCTTT. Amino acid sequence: CATTPADGNTEAFF.